This T cell receptor beta chain is drawn from a study of T cells in tumors after PD-1 blockade. V lost 11 bases and J lost 4, with 17 bases in between. Germline V gene lookup returns CDR1 SGHVS and CDR2 FQNEAQ. The CDR3 is made up of 13 amino acids. The assay was immunoSEQ multiplex PCR, and TCRdb's table has in-frame clones only and misses some. The sample has approximately 47,000 clones; approximately 79% are singletons. V gene TRBV7-8 combines with J gene TRBJ1-1, with D tentatively TRBD1 (6 bases). This sample comprised PBMCs, obtained before anti-PD-1 therapy. This clonotype originated in a human donor with advanced basal cell or squamous cell carcinoma (not recorded which). DNA of the CDR3: TGTGCCTCGGACGTTGGGGGCGGCACTGAAGCTTTCTTT. Amino acid sequence: CASDVGGGTEAFF.